Listed here are 2 T cell receptor beta chains from one sample, sequenced in a study of blood T cell repertoires in COVID-19. Clones were read by immunoSEQ multiplex PCR, and TCRdb kept only the in-frame ones, dropping some. The top ten clones hold about a sixth of a sample with about 83,000 clones, roughly nine tenths of them seen once. Specimen: peripheral blood. The receptors stem from a woman of 80 years or more with active or convalescent COVID-19.

This chain joins TRBV5-1 and TRBJ1-4, with 9 bases identical to TRBD1. J was trimmed by 0 bases and V by 0 bases; bases with no gene match: 6. The CDR3 sequence is 18 residues long. Germline V gene sequence: CDR1 SGHRS, CDR2 YFSETQ. CDR3 in amino acids: CASSLVGQGLATNEKLFF. In DNA, the CDR3 is TGCGCCAGCAGCTTGGTCGGACAGGGGCTCGCAACTAATGAAAAACTGTTTTTT.

The rearrangement links TRBV5-7 to TRBJ1-5; 7 bases fit TRBD1. TRBV5-7 counts as an open reading frame of uncertain function. The CDR3 totals 15 residues. Trimming removed 5 bases from V and 2 bases from J; junction bases left unmatched: 7. The CDR3 sequence is CASSFGQVGNQPQHF. The CDR3 nucleotides read TGTGCCAGCAGTTTTGGACAGGTGGGCAATCAGCCCCAGCATTTT.